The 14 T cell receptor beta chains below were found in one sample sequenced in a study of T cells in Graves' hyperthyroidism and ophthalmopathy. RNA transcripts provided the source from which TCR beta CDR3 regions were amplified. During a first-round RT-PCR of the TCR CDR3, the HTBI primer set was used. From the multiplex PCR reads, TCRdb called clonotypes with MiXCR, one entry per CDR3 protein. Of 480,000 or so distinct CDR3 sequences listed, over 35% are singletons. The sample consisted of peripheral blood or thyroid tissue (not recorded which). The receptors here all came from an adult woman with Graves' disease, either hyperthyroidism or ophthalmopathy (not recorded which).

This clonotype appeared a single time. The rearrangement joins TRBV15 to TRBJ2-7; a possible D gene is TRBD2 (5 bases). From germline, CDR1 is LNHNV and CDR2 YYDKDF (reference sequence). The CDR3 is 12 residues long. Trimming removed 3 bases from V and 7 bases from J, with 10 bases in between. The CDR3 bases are TGTGCCACCAGCAGTCGGGGTGAGGAGCAGTACTTC. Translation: CATSSRGEEQYF.

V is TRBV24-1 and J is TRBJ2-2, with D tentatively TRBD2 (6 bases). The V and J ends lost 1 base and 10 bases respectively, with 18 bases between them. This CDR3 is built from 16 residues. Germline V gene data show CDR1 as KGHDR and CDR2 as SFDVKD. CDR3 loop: CATSDFTSRSSQELFF. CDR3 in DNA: TGTGCCACCAGTGATTTTACTAGCCGTTCATCGCAGGAGCTGTTTTTT.

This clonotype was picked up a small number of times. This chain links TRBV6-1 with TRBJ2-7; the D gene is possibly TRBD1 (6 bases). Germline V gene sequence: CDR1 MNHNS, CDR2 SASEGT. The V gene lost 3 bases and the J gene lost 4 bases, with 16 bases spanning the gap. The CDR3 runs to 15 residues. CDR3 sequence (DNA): TGTGCCAGCAGTGAGGGACCACAGGGTCGGTACGAGCAGTACTTC. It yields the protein CASSEGPQGRYEQYF.

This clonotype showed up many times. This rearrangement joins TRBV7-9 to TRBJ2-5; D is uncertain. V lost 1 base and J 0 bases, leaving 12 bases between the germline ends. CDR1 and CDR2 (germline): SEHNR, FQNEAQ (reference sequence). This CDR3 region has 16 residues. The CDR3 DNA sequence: TGTGCCAGCAGCTTAGATGAAGGACGCAACCAAGAGACCCAGTACTTC. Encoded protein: CASSLDEGRNQETQYF. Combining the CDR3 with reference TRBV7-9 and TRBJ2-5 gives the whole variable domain DTGVSQNPRHKITKRGQNVTFRCDPISEHNRLYWYRQTLGQGPEFLTYFQNEAQLEKSRLLSDRFSAERPKGSFSTLEIQRTEQGDSAMYLCASSLDEGRNQETQYFGPGTRLLVL.

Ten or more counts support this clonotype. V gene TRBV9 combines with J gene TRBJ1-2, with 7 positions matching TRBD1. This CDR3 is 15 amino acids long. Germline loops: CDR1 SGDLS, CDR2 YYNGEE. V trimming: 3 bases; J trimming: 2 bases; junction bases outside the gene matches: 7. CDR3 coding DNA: TGTGCCAGCAGCGCTTCAGGGGGACTCAACTATGGCTACACCTTC. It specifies CASSASGGLNYGYTF.

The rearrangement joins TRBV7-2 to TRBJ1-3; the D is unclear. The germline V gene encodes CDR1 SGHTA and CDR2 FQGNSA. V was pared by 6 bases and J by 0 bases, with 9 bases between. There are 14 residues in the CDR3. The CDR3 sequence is CASRTGLSGNTIYF. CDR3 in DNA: TGTGCCAGCAGAACGGGCCTCTCTGGAAACACCATATATTTT.

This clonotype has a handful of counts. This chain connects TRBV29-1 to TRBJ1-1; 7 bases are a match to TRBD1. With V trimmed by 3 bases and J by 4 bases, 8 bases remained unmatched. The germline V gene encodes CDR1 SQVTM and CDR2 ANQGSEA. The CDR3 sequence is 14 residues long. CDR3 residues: CSVEENRGVTEAFF. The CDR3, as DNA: TGCAGCGTTGAGGAGAACAGGGGAGTCACTGAAGCTTTCTTT.

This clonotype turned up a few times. CDR3 protein: CASKDLGQYYTEAFF. The CDR3 DNA reads as TGTGCCAGCAAAGATCTCGGACAGTACTACACTGAAGCTTTCTTT. This chain uses TRBV10-3 with TRBJ1-1; weak D call: TRBD1 (6 bases). The CDR3 is 15 residues long. The ends were cut back, 10 bases at V and 3 bases at J, with 21 bases in the middle. Germline loops: CDR1 ENHRY, CDR2 SYGVKD.

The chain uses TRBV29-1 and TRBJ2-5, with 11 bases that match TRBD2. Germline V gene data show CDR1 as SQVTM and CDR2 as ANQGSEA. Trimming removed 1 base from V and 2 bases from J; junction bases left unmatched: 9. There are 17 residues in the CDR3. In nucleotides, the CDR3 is TGCAGCGTTGAAGGGGGTAGCGGGAGGGCCACTCAAGAGACCCAGTACTTC. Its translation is CSVEGGSGRATQETQYF.

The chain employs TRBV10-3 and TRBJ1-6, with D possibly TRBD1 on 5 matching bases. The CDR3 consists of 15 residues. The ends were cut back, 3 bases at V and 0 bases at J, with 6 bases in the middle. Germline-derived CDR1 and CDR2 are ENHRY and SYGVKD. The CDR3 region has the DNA TGTGCCATCAGTGACGACAGCTCCTATAATTCACCCCTCCACTTT. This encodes CAISDDSSYNSPLHF.

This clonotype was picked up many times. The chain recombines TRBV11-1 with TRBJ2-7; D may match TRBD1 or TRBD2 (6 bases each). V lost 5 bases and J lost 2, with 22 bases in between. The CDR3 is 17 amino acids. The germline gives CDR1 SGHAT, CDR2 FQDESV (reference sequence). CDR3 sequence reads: CASSQGRGRRTAYEQYF. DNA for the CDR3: TGTGCCAGCAGCCAGGGGCGGGGAAGGAGGACCGCCTACGAGCAGTACTTC. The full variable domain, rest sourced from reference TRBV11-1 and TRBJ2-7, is EAEVAQSPRYKITEKSQAVAFWCDPISGHATLYWYRQILGQGPELLVQFQDESVVDDSQLPKDRFSAERLKGVDSTLKIQPAELGDSAMYLCASSQGRGRRTAYEQYFGPGTRLTVT.

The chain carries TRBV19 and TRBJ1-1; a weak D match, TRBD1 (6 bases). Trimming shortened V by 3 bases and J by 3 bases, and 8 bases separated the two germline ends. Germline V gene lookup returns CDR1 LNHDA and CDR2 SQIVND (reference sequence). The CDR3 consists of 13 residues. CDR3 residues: CASSMRGDTEAFF. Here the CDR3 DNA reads TGTGCCAGTAGTATGAGGGGGGACACTGAAGCTTTCTTT.

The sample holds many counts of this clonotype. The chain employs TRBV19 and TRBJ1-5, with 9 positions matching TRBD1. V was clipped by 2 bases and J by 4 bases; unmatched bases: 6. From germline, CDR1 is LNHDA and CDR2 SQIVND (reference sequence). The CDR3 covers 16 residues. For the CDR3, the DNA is TGTGCCAGTAGTATAAGGGACAGGGATTTTAATCAGCCCCAGCATTTT. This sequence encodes CASSIRDRDFNQPQHF.

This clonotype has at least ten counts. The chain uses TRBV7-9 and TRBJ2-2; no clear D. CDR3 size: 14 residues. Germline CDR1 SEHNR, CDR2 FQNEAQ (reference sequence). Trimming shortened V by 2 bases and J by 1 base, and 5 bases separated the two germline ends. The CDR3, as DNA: TGTGCCAGCAGCTTAATCTGGAACACCGGGGAGCTGTTTTTT. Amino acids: CASSLIWNTGELFF. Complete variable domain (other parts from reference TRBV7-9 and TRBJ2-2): DTGVSQNPRHKITKRGQNVTFRCDPISEHNRLYWYRQTLGQGPEFLTYFQNEAQLEKSRLLSDRFSAERPKGSFSTLEIQRTEQGDSAMYLCASSLIWNTGELFFGEGSRLTVL.